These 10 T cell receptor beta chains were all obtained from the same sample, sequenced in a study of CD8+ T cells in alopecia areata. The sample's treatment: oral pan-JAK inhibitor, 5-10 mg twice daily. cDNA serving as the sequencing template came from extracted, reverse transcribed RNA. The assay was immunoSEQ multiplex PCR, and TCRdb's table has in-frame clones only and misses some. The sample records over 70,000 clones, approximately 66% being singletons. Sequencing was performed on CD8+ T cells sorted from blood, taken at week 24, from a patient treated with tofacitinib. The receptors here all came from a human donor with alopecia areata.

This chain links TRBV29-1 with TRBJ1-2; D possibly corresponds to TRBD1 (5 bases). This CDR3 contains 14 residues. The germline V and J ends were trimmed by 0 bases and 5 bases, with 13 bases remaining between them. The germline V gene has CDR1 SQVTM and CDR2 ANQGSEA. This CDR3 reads CSVEDPGQGYGYTF. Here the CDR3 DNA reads TGCAGCGTTGAAGATCCGGGCCAGGGTTATGGCTACACCTTC.

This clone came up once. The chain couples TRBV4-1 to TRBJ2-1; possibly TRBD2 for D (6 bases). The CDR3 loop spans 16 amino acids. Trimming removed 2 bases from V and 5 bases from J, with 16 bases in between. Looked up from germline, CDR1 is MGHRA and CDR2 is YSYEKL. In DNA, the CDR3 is TGCGCCAGCAGCCAACCCGGTGGAGGGACCCACAATGAGCAGTTCTTC. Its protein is CASSQPGGGTHNEQFF.

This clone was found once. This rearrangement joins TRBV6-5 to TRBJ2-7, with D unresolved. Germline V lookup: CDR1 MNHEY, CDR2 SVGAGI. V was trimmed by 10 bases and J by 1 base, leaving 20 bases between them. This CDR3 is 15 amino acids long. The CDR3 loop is CATLGWGVTSYEQYF. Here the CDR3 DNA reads TGTGCCACCCTCGGTTGGGGTGTCACTTCCTACGAGCAGTACTTC.

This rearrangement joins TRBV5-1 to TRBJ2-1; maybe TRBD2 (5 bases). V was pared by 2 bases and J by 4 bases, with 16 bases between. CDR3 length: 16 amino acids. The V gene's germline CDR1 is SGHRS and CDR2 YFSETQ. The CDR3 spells CASSLSDGLEYNEQFF. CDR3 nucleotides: TGCGCCAGCAGCTTATCGGACGGACTGGAGTACAATGAGCAGTTCTTC.

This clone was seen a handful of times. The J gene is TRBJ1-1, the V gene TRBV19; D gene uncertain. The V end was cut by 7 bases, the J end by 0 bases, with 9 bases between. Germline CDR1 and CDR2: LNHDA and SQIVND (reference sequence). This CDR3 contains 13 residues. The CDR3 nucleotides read TGTGCCAGTAACTACGGGTTGAACACTGAAGCTTTCTTT. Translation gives CASNYGLNTEAFF.

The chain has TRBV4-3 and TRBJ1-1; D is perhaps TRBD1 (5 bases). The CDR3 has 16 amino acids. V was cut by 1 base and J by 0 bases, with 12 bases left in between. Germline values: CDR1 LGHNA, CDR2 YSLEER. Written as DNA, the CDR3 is TGCGCCAGCAGCCAAGTTCTGGGGGTGATGAACACTGAAGCTTTCTTT. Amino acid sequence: CASSQVLGVMNTEAFF.

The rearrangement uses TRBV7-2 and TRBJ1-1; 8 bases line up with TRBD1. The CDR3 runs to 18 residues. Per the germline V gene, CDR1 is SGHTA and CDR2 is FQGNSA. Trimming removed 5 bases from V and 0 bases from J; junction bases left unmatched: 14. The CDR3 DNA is TGTGCCAGCAGCCTAGGGGGAGGACAGGGCTATTTGAACACTGAAGCTTTCTTT. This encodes CASSLGGGQGYLNTEAFF.

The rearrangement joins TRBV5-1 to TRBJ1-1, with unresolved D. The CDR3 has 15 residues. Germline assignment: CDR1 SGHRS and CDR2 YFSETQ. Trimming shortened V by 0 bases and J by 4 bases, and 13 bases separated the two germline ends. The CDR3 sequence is CASSLGEGLSTEAFF. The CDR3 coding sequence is TGCGCCAGCAGCTTGGGGGAGGGTCTGAGCACTGAAGCTTTCTTT.

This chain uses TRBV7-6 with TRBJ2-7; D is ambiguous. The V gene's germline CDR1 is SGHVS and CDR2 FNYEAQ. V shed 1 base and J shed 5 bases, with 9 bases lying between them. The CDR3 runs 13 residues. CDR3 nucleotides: TGTGCCAGCAGCTTAGGTGGCAACCACGAGCAGTACTTC. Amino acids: CASSLGGNHEQYF.

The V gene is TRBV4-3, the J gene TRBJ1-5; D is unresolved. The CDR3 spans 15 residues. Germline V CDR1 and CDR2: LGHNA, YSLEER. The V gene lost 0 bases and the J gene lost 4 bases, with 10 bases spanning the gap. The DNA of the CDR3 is TGCGCCAGCAGCCAAGATTCCCAGCCGAATCAGCCCCAGCATTTT. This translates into CASSQDSQPNQPQHF.